These 9 T cell receptor beta chains were all obtained from the same sample, sequenced in a study of blood T cell repertoires in COVID-19. Method: immunoSEQ multiplex PCR; TCRdb's copy keeps in-frame clones and lacks some. The sample holds about 250,000 clones, about 80% seen once. Sequenced: peripheral blood. These receptors were obtained from a man aged 50-60 years with active or convalescent COVID-19.

V is TRBV7-8 and J is TRBJ2-7; 10 nucleotides line up with TRBD2. Germline assignment: CDR1 SGHVS and CDR2 FQNEAQ. This CDR3 is built from 14 residues. J was trimmed by 7 bases and V by 5 bases; bases with no gene match: 8. Written as DNA, the CDR3 is TGTGCCAGCAGCCCAGCGGGGGGGCCGGGGGAGCAGTACTTC. This codes for CASSPAGGPGEQYF. Full variable domain (missing parts from reference TRBV7-8 and TRBJ2-7): GAGVSQSPRYKVAKRGQDVALRCDPISGHVSLFWYQQALGQGPEFLTYFQNEAQLDKSGLPSDRFFAERPEGSVSTLKIQRTQQEDSAVYLCASSPAGGPGEQYFGPGTRLTVT.

The genes are TRBV6-2 or TRBV6-3 and TRBJ2-7, with 7 bases matching TRBD1. CDR3 length: 18 residues. V dropped 3 bases and J dropped 5; count of bases not matched to a gene: 19. The germline V gene encodes CDR1 MNHEY and CDR2 SVGEGT. CDR3 nucleotide sequence: TGTGCCAGCAGTTATTCGATTTCGGACAGGCTATCACGGGACGAGCAGTACTTC. Translated, it gives CASSYSISDRLSRDEQYF.

The V and J genes are TRBV6-4 and TRBJ2-3; no definite D call. The CDR3 runs to 12 residues. The V gene's germline CDR1 is MRHNA and CDR2 SNTAGT. V shed 0 bases and J shed 4 bases, with 2 bases lying between them. For the CDR3, the DNA is TGTGCCAGCAGTGACTCCGCAGATACGCAGTATTTT. This gives the protein CASSDSADTQYF.

This clone showed up just a few times. This chain uses TRBV11-3 with TRBJ2-7, with D unclear. Trimming stripped 4 bases from V and 7 bases from J, with 14 bases between. The germline CDR1 and CDR2 sequences are SGHNT and YENEEA. CDR3 length equals 13 residues. The CDR3 reads CASSSRWADEQYF. The CDR3 DNA sequence: TGTGCCAGCAGCTCGCGTTGGGCAGATGAGCAGTACTTC.

The CDR3 nucleotides read TGTGCCAGCAGTCCAGGGGGGTTCACAGATACGCAGTATTTT. This gives the protein CASSPGGFTDTQYF. The rearrangement joins TRBV28 to TRBJ2-3; D is possibly TRBD1 (7 bases). V gave up 5 bases and J gave up 2 bases, with 11 bases separating them. The germline gives CDR1 MDHEN, CDR2 SYDVKM. This CDR3 comprises 14 residues.

The chain links TRBV6-5 to TRBJ1-1; D might be TRBD1 (5 bases). Trimming took off 7 bases at V and 5 bases at J, with 17 bases between the two ends. This CDR3 has 14 residues. Germline V gene lookup returns CDR1 MNHEY and CDR2 SVGAGI. The CDR3 DNA reads TGTGCCAGCAATCTCCGGGGGGGAATGACTGAAGCTTTCTTT. This translates into CASNLRGGMTEAFF.

This clone was seen a single time. The chain joins TRBV25-1 to TRBJ1-2; TRBD1 is a possible D gene (6 bases). This CDR3 has 16 residues. Germline CDR1 MGHDK, CDR2 SYGVNS. The V gene lost 7 bases and the J gene lost 6 bases, with 24 bases spanning the gap. The CDR3 sequence is CASTQSGGPRQDGYTF. The CDR3 coding sequence is TGTGCCAGCACGCAATCGGGAGGGCCGAGACAGGATGGCTACACCTTC.

The chain carries TRBV5-1 and TRBJ2-7, with TRBD1 identical over 9 bases. Trimming cost V 0 bases and J 7 bases; bases outside gene matches: 8. CDR1 and CDR2 (germline): SGHRS, YFSETQ. The CDR3 totals 15 residues. The CDR3, as DNA: TGCGCCAGCAGCTTGGGCGGGACAGGGAATGAGGAGCAGTACTTC. Protein product: CASSLGGTGNEEQYF.

V gene TRBV5-4 combines with J gene TRBJ1-6; D is perhaps TRBD1 (5 bases). The CDR3 is made up of 13 amino acids. V shed 3 bases and J shed 10 bases, with 11 bases lying between them. The germline V gene encodes CDR1 SGHNT and CDR2 YYREEE (reference sequence). CDR3 sequence (DNA): TGTGCCAGCAGCTCGGACATAACCTCACCCCTCCACTTT. Amino acids: CASSSDITSPLHF.